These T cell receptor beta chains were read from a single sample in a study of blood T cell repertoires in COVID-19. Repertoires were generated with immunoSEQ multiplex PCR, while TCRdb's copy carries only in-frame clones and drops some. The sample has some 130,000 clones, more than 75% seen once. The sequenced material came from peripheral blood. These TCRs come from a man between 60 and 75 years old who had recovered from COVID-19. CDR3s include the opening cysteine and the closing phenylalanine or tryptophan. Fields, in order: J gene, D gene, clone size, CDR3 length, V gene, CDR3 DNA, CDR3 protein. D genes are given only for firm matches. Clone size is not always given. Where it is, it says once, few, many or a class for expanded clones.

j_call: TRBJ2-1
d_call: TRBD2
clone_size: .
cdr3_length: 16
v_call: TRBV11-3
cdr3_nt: TGTGCCAGCAGCTCTACAGGGACTAGCGGCTACAATGAGCAGTTCTTC
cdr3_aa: CASSSTGTSGYNEQFF

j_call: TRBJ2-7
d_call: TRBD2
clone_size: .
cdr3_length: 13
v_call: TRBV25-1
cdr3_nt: TGTGCCAGCACAGCGGGAGCCGGAAGTGGGCAGTACTTC
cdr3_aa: CASTAGAGSGQYF

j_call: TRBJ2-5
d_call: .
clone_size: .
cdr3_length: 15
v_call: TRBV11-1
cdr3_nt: TGTGCCAGCAGTCATGGGACGGGGGGCCGAGAGACCCAGTACTTC
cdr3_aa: CASSHGTGGRETQYF

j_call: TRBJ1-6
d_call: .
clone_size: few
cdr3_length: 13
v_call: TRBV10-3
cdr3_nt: TGTGCCATCATGGAGGTTCCTAATTCACCCCTCCACTTT
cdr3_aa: CAIMEVPNSPLHF

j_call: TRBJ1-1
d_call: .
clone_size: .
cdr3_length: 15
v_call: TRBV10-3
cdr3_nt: TGTGCCATCAGTGACCCGGGACAAGCGAACACTGAAGCTTTCTTT
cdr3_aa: CAISDPGQANTEAFF

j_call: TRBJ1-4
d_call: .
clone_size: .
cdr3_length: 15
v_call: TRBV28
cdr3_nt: TGTGCCAGCAGTCCTCAGGGTTCGACTAATGAAAAACTGTTTTTT
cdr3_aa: CASSPQGSTNEKLFF

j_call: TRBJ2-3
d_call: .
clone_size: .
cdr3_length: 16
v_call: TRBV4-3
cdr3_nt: TGCGCCAGCAGCCAAGAACGGAGGAGGTCCGCAGATACGCAGTATTTT
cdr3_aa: CASSQERRRSADTQYF

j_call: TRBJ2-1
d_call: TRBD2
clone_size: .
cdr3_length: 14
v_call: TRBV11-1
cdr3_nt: TGTGCCAGCAGAAACGGACTAGCGGGAGTTGAGCAGTTCTTC
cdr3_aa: CASRNGLAGVEQFF

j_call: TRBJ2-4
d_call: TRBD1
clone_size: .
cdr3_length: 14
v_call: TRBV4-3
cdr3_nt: TGCGCCAGCAGCCAAGTCCAGACAGGGTCGCATCAGTACTTC
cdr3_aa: CASSQVQTGSHQYF

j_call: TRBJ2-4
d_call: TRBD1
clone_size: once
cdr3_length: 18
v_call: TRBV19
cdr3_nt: TGTGCCAGTAGTAATATTGGCGGGCAGGGGGCGGCCAAAAACATTCAGTACTTC
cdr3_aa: CASSNIGGQGAAKNIQYF

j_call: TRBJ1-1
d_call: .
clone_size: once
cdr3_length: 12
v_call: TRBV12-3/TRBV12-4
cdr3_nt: TGTGCCAGCAGTTTCACCAGGACTGAAGCTTTCTTT
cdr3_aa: CASSFTRTEAFF

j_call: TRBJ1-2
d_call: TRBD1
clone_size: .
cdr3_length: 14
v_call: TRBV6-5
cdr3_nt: TGTGCCAGCAAGACAGGGGCGGAGTACAATGGCTACACCTTC
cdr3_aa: CASKTGAEYNGYTF

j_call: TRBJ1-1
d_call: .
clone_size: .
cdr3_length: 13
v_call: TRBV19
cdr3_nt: TGTGCCAGTCGCGACAGGCTAGGTACTGAAGCTTTCTTT
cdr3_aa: CASRDRLGTEAFF

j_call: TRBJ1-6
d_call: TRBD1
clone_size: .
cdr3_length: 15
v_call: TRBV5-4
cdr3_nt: TGTGCCAGCAGCCCAGGACAGGGCTACGGCTCACCCCTCCACTTT
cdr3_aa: CASSPGQGYGSPLHF

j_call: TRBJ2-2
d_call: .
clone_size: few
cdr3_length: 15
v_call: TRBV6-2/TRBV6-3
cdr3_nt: TGTGCCAGCAGTTACTCGACGGGGAACACCGGGGAGCTGTTTTTT
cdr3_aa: CASSYSTGNTGELFF

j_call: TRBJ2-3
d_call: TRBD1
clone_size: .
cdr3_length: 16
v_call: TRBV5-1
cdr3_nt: TGCGCCAGCAGCTTGGGAGGGGGCGCGAATGGGGATACGCAGTATTTT
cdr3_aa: CASSLGGGANGDTQYF

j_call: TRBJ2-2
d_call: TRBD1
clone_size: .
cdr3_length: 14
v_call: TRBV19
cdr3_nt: TGTGCCAGTAGCCTCGACAGGGGAGGCGGGGAGCTGTTTTTT
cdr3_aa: CASSLDRGGGELFF

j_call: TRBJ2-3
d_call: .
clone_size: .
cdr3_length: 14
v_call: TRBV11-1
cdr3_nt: TGTGCCAGCAGCTTGTTGGAGAGCACAGATACGCAGTATTTT
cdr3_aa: CASSLLESTDTQYF

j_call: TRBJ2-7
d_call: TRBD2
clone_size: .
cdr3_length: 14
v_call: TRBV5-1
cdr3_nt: TGCGCCAGCAGTTTAGCGGGCTCCTCCTACGAGCAGTACTTC
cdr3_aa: CASSLAGSSYEQYF

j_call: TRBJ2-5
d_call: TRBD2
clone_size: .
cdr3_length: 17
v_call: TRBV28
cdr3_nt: TGTGCCAGCAGTTTAAGGGGGGCTAGCGGGGAGTTAGGGACCCAGTACTTC
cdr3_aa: CASSLRGASGELGTQYF

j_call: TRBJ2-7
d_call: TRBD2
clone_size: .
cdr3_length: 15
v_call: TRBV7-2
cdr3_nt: TGTGCCAGCAGCCCCGATAGCGGGAGCGGGTACGAGCAGTACTTC
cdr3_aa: CASSPDSGSGYEQYF

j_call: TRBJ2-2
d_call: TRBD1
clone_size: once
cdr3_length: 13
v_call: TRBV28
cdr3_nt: TGTGCCAGCCGGGACAGGGGCACCGGGGAGCTGTTTTTT
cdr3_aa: CASRDRGTGELFF

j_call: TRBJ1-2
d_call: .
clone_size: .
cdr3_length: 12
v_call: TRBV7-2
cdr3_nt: TGTGCCAGCAGCGCTCAAGGGACAAGATACACCTTC
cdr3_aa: CASSAQGTRYTF

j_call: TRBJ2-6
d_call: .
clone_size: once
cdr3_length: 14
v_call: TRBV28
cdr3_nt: TGTGCCAGCAACAGGGCCGCTGGGGCCAACGTCCTGACTTTC
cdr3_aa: CASNRAAGANVLTF

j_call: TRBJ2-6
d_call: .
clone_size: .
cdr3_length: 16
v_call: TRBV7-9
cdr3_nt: TGTGCCAGCAGCTTAGGAAGGGGCTCTGGGGCCAACGTCCTGACTTTC
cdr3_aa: CASSLGRGSGANVLTF

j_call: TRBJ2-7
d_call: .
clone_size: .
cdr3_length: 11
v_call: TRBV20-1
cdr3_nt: TGCAGTGCTAGAGATCTCCACGAGCAGTACTTC
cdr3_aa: CSARDLHEQYF

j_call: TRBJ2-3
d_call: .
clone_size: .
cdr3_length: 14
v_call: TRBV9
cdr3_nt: TGTGCCAGCAGCCCACTGATGGGCACAGATACGCAGTATTTT
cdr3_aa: CASSPLMGTDTQYF

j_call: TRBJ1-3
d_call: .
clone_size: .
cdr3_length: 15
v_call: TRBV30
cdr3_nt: TGTGCCTGGAGTCCTAACCTTAGCTCTGGAAACACCATATATTTT
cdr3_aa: CAWSPNLSSGNTIYF

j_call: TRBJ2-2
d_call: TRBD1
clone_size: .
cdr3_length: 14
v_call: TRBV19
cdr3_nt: TGTGCCAGTACCGACAGGGTTAACACCGGGGAGCTGTTTTTT
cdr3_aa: CASTDRVNTGELFF

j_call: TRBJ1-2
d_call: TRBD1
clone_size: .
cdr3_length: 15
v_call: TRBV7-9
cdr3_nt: TGTGCCAGCAGCCCCAGGGACAGGGGGCTCGTTGGCTACACCTTC
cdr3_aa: CASSPRDRGLVGYTF

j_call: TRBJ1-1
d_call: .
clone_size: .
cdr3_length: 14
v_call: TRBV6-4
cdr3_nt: TGTGCCAGCAGTGACGGAGGATGTTACACTGAAGCTTTCTTT
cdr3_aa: CASSDGGCYTEAFF

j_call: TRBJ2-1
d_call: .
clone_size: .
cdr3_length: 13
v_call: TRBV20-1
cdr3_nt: TGCAGTGCTAGTCGCGGGTCAGGCAATGAGCAGTTCTTC
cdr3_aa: CSASRGSGNEQFF

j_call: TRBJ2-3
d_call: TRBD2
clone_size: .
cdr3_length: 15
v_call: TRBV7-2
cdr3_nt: TGTGCCAGCAGCGCCCGAGCGGGGCGCACAGATACGCAGTATTTT
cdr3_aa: CASSARAGRTDTQYF

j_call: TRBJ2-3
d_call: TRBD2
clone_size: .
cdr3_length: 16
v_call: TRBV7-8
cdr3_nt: TGTGCCAGCAGCTTTATTAGCGGGCGGTCAACAGATACGCAGTATTTT
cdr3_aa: CASSFISGRSTDTQYF

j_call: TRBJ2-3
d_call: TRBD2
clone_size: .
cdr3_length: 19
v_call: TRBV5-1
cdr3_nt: TGCGCCAGCAGCTTGGTCCCTCGGACTAGCGGGAGCCCCACAGATACGCAGTATTTT
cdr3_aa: CASSLVPRTSGSPTDTQYF

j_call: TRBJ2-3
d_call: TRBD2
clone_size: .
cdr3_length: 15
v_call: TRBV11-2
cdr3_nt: TGTGCCAGCAGCTTAATGACAGCGGGGGGGGATACGCAGTATTTT
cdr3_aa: CASSLMTAGGDTQYF

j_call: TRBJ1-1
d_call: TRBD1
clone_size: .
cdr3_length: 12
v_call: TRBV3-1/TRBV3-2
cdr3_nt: TGTGCCAGCAGCAAGGGGACAGACAATACTTTCTTT
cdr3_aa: CASSKGTDNTFF

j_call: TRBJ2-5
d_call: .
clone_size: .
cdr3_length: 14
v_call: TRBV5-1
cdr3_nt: TGCGCCAGCAGCTTCAACAGTGACCAAGAGACCCAGTACTTC
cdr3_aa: CASSFNSDQETQYF

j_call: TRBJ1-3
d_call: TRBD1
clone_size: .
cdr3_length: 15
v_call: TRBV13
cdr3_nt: TGTGCCAGCAGCCCCGGACAGGACTATTTAAACACCATATATTTT
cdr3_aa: CASSPGQDYLNTIYF

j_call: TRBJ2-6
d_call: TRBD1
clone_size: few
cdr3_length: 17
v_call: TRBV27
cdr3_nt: TGTGCCAGCAGCACGGACAGGGTAGTTTCTGGGGCCAACGTCCTGACTTTC
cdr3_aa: CASSTDRVVSGANVLTF

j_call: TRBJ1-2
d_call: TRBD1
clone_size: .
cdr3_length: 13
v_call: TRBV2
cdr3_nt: TGTGCCAGTAACCGGGACAGGGGAGATGGCTACACCTTC
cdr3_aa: CASNRDRGDGYTF

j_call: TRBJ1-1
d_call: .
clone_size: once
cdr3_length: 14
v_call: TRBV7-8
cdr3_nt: TGTGCCAGCAGCTTAGAACACAGGGACACTGAAGCTTTCTTT
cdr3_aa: CASSLEHRDTEAFF